The 9 T cell receptor beta chains below were found in one sample sequenced in a study of shared clonotypes between healthy human individuals. Profiling relied on immunoSEQ multiplex PCR, and the TCRdb table lists in-frame clones only, not all of them. The data hold about 2.2 million clones, with 90% to 95% observed a single time. CD45RO negativity and positive selection for CCR7 defined naive CD8 cells, a population that excluded terminally differentiated effector memory CD45RA+ cells. The specimen was naive CD8+ T cells from PBMCs. These receptors were collected from a man between 18 and 35 years old in good health. Some clones in this sample may be carry-over from other donors' samples.

CDR3 residues: CASSFFSEQGLAQYF. Written as DNA, the CDR3 is TGTGCCAGCAGCTTTTTCTCGGAACAGGGACTAGCCCAGTACTTC. This rearrangement joins TRBV7-9 to TRBJ2-5; TRBD2 agrees at 8 bases. V was pared by 3 bases and J by 9 bases, with 12 bases of the junction left unmatched. Germline assignment: CDR1 SEHNR and CDR2 FQNEAQ (reference sequence). The CDR3 length is 15 residues. Together with reference TRBV7-9 and TRBJ2-5, the CDR3 gives the full variable domain: DTGVSQNPRHKITKRGQNVTFRCDPISEHNRLYWYRQTLGQGPEFLTYFQNEAQLEKSRLLSDRFSAERPKGSFSTLEIQRTEQGDSAMYLCASSFFSEQGLAQYFGPGTRLLVL.

V usage is TRBV4-3 and J usage is TRBJ2-7; the D gene is possibly TRBD1 (5 bases). V lost 0 bases and J 3 bases, leaving 9 bases between the germline ends. The CDR3 covers 14 residues. Germline V gives CDR1 LGHNA, CDR2 YSLEER. In nucleotides, the CDR3 is TGCGCCAGCAGCCAAGATTCCAGGGTCTACGAGCAGTACTTC. Translating gives CASSQDSRVYEQYF.

V and J are TRBV15 and TRBJ2-7; 8 bases are a match to TRBD1. J lost 2 bases, V lost 0 bases, and 6 bases had no gene match. CDR1 and CDR2 from the germline V gene are LNHNV and YYDKDF (reference sequence). The CDR3 length is 16 residues. The CDR3 sequence is CATSRDGTGGAYEQYF. The CDR3 nucleotides are TGTGCCACCAGCAGAGACGGGACAGGTGGGGCCTACGAGCAGTACTTC.

This sequence joins TRBV6-4 and TRBJ2-7, with TRBD1 identical over 7 bases. V was pared by 0 bases and J by 5 bases, with 10 bases of the junction left unmatched. The CDR3 has 16 amino acids. Germline CDR1 and CDR2: MRHNA and SNTAGT. The CDR3 coding sequence is TGTGCCAGCAGTGACTCGAACAGGGGTCCCTACGACGAGCAGTACTTC. Its protein product is CASSDSNRGPYDEQYF.

V is TRBV6-6 and J is TRBJ1-1, with D unresolved. V lost 6 bases to trimming and J lost 0 bases, with 11 bases between them. This CDR3 has 14 residues. CDR1 is MNHNY, CDR2 SVGAGI, per germline (reference sequence). CDR3 amino acids: CASSPRQMNTEAFF. The CDR3 coding sequence is TGTGCCAGCAGCCCACGGCAGATGAACACTGAAGCTTTCTTT.

CDR3 amino acids: CASSPRRTDNTEAFF. DNA for the CDR3: TGTGCCAGCAGCCCCCGCAGGACAGATAACACTGAAGCTTTCTTT. The chain is built from TRBV5-6 and TRBJ1-1, with a weak D call TRBD1 (6 bases). V was clipped by 4 bases and J by 2 bases, with 15 bases between them. Germline V gene data show CDR1 as SGHDT and CDR2 as YYEEEE. The CDR3 has 15 residues.

The chain has TRBV28 and TRBJ1-1; 9 bases are shared with TRBD1. V lost 5 bases and J lost 6; bases outside the gene matches: 16. Germline V gives CDR1 MDHEN, CDR2 SYDVKM. CDR3 size: 17 residues. The CDR3 nucleotides are TGTGCCAGCAGTCTCCCACACCGGGACAGGGAGACCGCTGAAGCTTTCTTT. This encodes CASSLPHRDRETAEAFF.

The rearrangement uses TRBV4-2 and TRBJ2-7; perhaps D is TRBD1 or TRBD2 (5 bases each). Germline values: CDR1 LGHNA, CDR2 YNFKEQ. The CDR3 loop spans 15 amino acids. V lost 0 bases to trimming and J lost 3 bases, with 12 bases between them. CDR3 sequence (DNA): TGTGCCAGCAGCCAAGAACGCAGCGGACACTACGAGCAGTACTTC. As protein: CASSQERSGHYEQYF.

This chain links TRBV30 with TRBJ1-5, with D possibly being TRBD1 (5 bases). CDR3 length: 15 amino acids. Germline CDR1 is GTSNPN and CDR2 is SVGIG (reference sequence). With 5 bases removed from V and 2 bases from J, the gap between germline ends came to 16 bases. The CDR3 bases are TGTGCCTGGGAAAATCAGGGTCTTGGCAATCAGCCCCAGCATTTT. Its protein product is CAWENQGLGNQPQHF.